This T cell receptor beta chain is drawn from a study of T-cell memory formation after mild COVID-19. The study, taken as a whole, reports: From day 15 to 85, contracting clones were balanced between CD4 and CD8, whereas later expanders leaned toward CD4+.

MiXCR, run by TCRdb on the 5' RACE reads, gives a single entry per CDR3 protein. Here the sample spans about 340,000 distinct CDR3 sequences, roughly 13% being singletons. Concerning this clonotype itself: Its antigen remains unidentified.

This receptor was identified in a man in his late teens or twenties who had mild COVID-19 (a few samples of this study predate the infection). Cell type and time point are not known. Material: PBMCs or a T cell subset sorted from them (not recorded which).

This CDR3 reads CASSQHGARVGELFF. The CDR3 DNA follows: TGCGCCAGCAGCCAACACGGGGCGCGAGTCGGGGAGCTGTTTTTT. V usage is TRBV4-1 and J usage is TRBJ2-2, with D possibly called TRBD1 or TRBD2 (5 bases each). Germline V gene lookup returns CDR1 MGHRA and CDR2 YSYEKL. The CDR3 loop spans 15 amino acids. Trimming took 2 bases from V and 7 from J, leaving 14 bases between them.